This T cell receptor (beta chain) came from a study of shared clonotypes between healthy human individuals. Naive CD8 cells comprised CD45RO-negative, CCR7-positively selected cells, excluding terminally differentiated effector memory CD45RA+ cells. Looked up from germline, CDR1 is LNHDA and CDR2 is SQIVND (reference sequence). This CDR3 is built from 10 residues. The V and J ends lost 11 bases and 12 bases, in that order; junction bases with no gene match: 9. TCRdb's copy holds only in-frame clones and misses some; the assay was immunoSEQ multiplex PCR. Among more than 2 million clones listed, roughly 94% were seen once.

The sequencing sample was made of naive CD8+ T cells sorted from blood. The V and J genes are TRBV19 and TRBJ2-7, with TRBD1 identical over 8 bases. The sequence was obtained from a young man in good health. The CDR3 loop reads CAPRRDRWYF. CDR3 bases: TGTGCCCCAAGGCGGGACAGGTGGTACTTC.